This TCR beta chain derives from a study of blood T cells in healthy people across ages (dated by TCRdb to the mid-2010s). Study-level background: In model experiments, roughly one uniquely barcoded TCR beta cDNA molecule per two T cells was captured by template switching. Age-related changes in TCR beta repertoire diversity were measured in the study by deep sequencing normalized with unique cDNA molecular identifiers. The donors were split into four age groups: young (average 16 years), middle-aged (39), aged (62) and long-lived (about 74). To avoid experimental bias, donors of different ages were spread randomly across the sequencing lanes. For two donors (one aged 18 to 30 and one aged 80 or older), the study analyzed two additional independent replicas of 1 million unique cDNA reads from the same blood draw. General findings and caveats noted by the study authors: Bulk unsorted PBMC profiling prevented conclusive comparison of naive and antigen-experienced compartments. Compared with the aged group, the long-lived group had more naive CD4+ T cells, fewer expanded clones and increased TCR diversity, suggesting age selection. As age increased, observed TCR beta diversity per million T cells dropped in a roughly linear way, and a significant reduction was already evident by age about 36. The CMV infection status of donors was not known, potentially confounding age-related changes in expanded clonotypes. Estimates of total diversity from one million sequenced T cells were regarded as lower bounds and underestimates. There was a strong correlation between observed TCR beta diversity and the percentage of naive T cells measured by flow cytometry.

Remarks on this clonotype: The antigen this receptor binds is unknown. One base away there is no much larger clone; base qualities are not given.

Library construction relied on 5' RACE. TCRdb records Illumina HiSeq 2500 as the sequencer. A second about 7 to 11 cycle PCR used a sample-barcoded 5' primer and a J-beta primer mix. A unique molecular identifier was introduced onto each TCR beta cDNA molecule by a template-switch 5' adaptor carrying 12 random nucleotides. At least 3 million CDR3-containing paired-end reads were obtained from each sample. The Mint cDNA synthesis kit, primed by a TRBC-specific oligonucleotide, was used to synthesize first-strand cDNA from all RNA. After uracil-DNA glycosylase treatment, a first 18-cycle PCR used universal primers M1SS and BC2_uni_R on all cDNA. On the authors' methods: For normalization, 1 million high-quality reads were randomly selected from each sample, with every read carrying a distinct molecular identifier. Reads with shared molecular identifiers were discarded instead of being binned into consensus sequences. CDR3 identification, clonotype clustering and error correction used MiTCR with a Q25 quality threshold and the strictest error-elimination algorithm. Lower-bound total TCR beta diversity was estimated with a nonparametric unseen species model using Euler transformation. TCRdb trimmed the raw reads at Q25, called clones with MiXCR and kept productive beta chains. Rows with one shared CDR3 protein collapse into an entry with the most common genes and DNA. The V and J calls follow TCRdb's processing rather than the paper's. The sample yields over 1,200,000 distinct CDR3 sequences; around 59% were counted once. The ten most abundant clones make up 5% to 7% of the sample.

The donors were 40 or so Caucasian individuals from Russia, aged roughly 6 to 100 years, who were systemically healthy. Roughly 10 milliliters of peripheral blood were drawn from each donor into EDTA-treated Vacutainer tubes. Ficoll-Paque density-gradient centrifugation was used to isolate PBMCs, with at least 7 million per sample. Trizol reagent was used to extract total RNA from PBMCs, with at least 5.5 micrograms per sample. Naive CD45RAhigh/CD27high T cell percentages were measured by flow cytometry on a PBMC aliquot from every donor. V loses 0 bases, J loses 1 base, and the germline ends lie 22 bases apart. Including cysteine and phenylalanine, the CDR3 has 19 amino acids. Of the read, only the CDR3 DNA is kept; its 57 bases are in frame from base 1. CDR1 LGHNA and CDR2 YSLEER were looked up in the germline V gene.

This receptor was identified in a man aged 18 to 30 in good health. The V and J segments used are TRBV4-3 and TRBJ2-7; the best D guess is TRBD1, with 6 bases matching. The source material was blood. At the DNA level, the sequence is TGCGCCAGCAGCCAAGATATCGGGCAGGGGCGCGCCTTTTCCTACGAGCAGTACTTC. The resulting protein is CASSQDIGQGRAFSYEQYF.